Listed here are 3 T cell receptor beta chains from one sample, sequenced in a study of T cell responses to AZD1222 COVID-19 vaccine (dated by TCRdb to 2020 to 2022). Per the publication, the time point label means: baseline before first vaccination. The sample's treatment or condition label, in plain terms: meningococcal conjugate vaccine given as trial control. Libraries were built with the immunoSEQ multiplex PCR assay. TCRdb holds this immuneACCESS table with in-frame rearrangements only. Some clones are missing; in checked studies, unresolved V genes explain under half, and the rest has no known cause. Counted in this sample were 83,000 or so clones; roughly 90% of them appeared once. The ten biggest clones cover roughly 4.3% of the sample. Here the sequenced sample was peripheral blood, taken on day 0 of MenACWY control vaccination. The receptors stem from an adult in good health.

V and J are TRBV30 and TRBJ2-7, with 7 bases aligning to TRBD1. V shed 0 bases, J shed 4 bases, and the junction held 9 bases outside the gene matches. This CDR3 is 15 amino acids long. CDR1 and CDR2 (germline): GTSNPN, SVGIG (reference sequence). The CDR3 region is CAWSVGTATFYEQYF. In nucleotides, the CDR3 is TGTGCCTGGAGTGTTGGGACAGCGACTTTTTACGAGCAGTACTTC.

This clone has only one observation. The chain has TRBV7-2 and TRBJ2-1, with D unclear. V was shortened by 0 bases and J by 7 bases, with 13 bases between the two germline ends. CDR1 SGHTA and CDR2 FQGNSA come from the germline V gene. The CDR3 is 15 amino acids. CDR3 protein: CASSLAGQNRNEQFF. The CDR3 DNA reads as TGTGCCAGCAGCTTAGCCGGCCAGAATAGGAATGAGCAGTTCTTC.

This chain uses TRBV2 with TRBJ1-1, with D maybe TRBD1 (6 bases). The CDR3 totals 15 residues. Trimming shortened V by 5 bases and J by 1 base, and 14 bases separated the two germline ends. Germline V lookup: CDR1 SNHLY, CDR2 FYNNEI. The CDR3 spells CASSLQGAGNTEAFF. The CDR3 DNA sequence: TGTGCCAGCAGTCTACAGGGTGCGGGGAACACTGAAGCTTTCTTT.